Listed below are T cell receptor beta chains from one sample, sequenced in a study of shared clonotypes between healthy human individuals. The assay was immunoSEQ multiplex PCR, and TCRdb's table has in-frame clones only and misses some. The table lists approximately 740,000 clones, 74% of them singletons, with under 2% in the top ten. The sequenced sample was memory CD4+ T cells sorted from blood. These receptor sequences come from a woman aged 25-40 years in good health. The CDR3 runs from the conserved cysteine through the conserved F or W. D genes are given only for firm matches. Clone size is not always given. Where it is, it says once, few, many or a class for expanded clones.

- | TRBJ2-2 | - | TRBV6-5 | TGTGCCAGCAGTTACGGTGCAGGGGCGAACACCGGGGAGCTGTTTTTT | CASSYGAGANTGELFF
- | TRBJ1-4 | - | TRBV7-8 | TGTGCCAGCAGCTTAGTGATGGGCCCGCAACTGTTTTTT | CASSLVMGPQLFF
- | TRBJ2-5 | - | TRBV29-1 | TGCAGCGTTGAAGGGACTCAAAACTTCGGGGAGACCCAGTACTTC | CSVEGTQNFGETQYF
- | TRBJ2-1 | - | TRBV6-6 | TGTGCCAGCAGTTACTCAGAGTTCAATGAGCAGTTCTTC | CASSYSEFNEQFF
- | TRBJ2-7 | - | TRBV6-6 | TGTGCCAGCAGTTACTCGCGGGGCGCCTACGAGCAGTACTTC | CASSYSRGAYEQYF
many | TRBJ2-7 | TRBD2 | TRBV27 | TGTGCCAGCAGTTTATTGGCTAGCGGGAGAGCCTACGAGCAGTACTTC | CASSLLASGRAYEQYF
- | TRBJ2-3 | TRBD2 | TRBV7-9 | TGTGCCAGCAGTGCTAGCGGGAGGGTAACAGATACGCAGTATTTT | CASSASGRVTDTQYF
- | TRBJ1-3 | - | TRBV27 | TGTGCCAGCAGTTTATCTTGGTCCCGCGGAAACACCATATATTTT | CASSLSWSRGNTIYF
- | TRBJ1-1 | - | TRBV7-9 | TGTGCCAGCAGCCTTTCCCCCAGGGCTATGAACACTGAAGCTTTCTTT | CASSLSPRAMNTEAFF
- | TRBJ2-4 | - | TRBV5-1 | TGCGCCAGCAGCGCGCCCGATGGGGCGGACATTCAGTACTTC | CASSAPDGADIQYF
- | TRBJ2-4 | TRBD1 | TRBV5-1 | TGCGCCAGCAGCCCGGGACAGGGGACCATTCAGTACTTC | CASSPGQGTIQYF
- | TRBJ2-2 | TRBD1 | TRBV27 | TGTGCCAGCAGACGGACAGGGGAAAATTCCGGGGAGCTGTTTTTT | CASRRTGENSGELFF
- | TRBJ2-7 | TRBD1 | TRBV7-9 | TGTGCCAGCAGCTCTAATGACAGGGGTTGGTACGAGCAGTACTTC | CASSSNDRGWYEQYF
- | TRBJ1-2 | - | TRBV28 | TGTGCCAGCAGCTTGAAGACAGATTATGGCTACACCTTC | CASSLKTDYGYTF
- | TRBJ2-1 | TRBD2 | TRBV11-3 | TGTGCCAGCAGGTTTCAGCGGGAGGTCCTCTACAATGAGCAGTTCTTC | CASRFQREVLYNEQFF
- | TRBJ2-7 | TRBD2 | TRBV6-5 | TGTGCCAGCAGTCGGGGACTAGCGGACTACTACGAGCAGTACTTC | CASSRGLADYYEQYF
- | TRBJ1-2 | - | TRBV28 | TGTGCCAGCAGTTGGCCAGACAGGCACTATGGCTACACCTTC | CASSWPDRHYGYTF
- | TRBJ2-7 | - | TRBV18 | TGTGCCAGCTCACCCCTTGACGGGACTCTCTACGAGCAGTACTTC | CASSPLDGTLYEQYF
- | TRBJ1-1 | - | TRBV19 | TGTGCCAGTACCCTCCATGGGGAAGCTTTCTTT | CASTLHGEAFF
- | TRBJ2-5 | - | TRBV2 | TGTGCCAGCAGTGATGACAGAAAGGAGACCCAGTACTTC | CASSDDRKETQYF
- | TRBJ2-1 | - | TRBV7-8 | TGTGCCAGCAGCCTCGAGGCCCTGGACTCCACCCCGCCGTTCTTC | CASSLEALDSTPPFF
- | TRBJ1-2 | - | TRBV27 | TGTGCCAGCAAGGGGGTCTCAGGTGGCTACACCTTC | CASKGVSGGYTF
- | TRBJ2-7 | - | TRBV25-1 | TGTGCCAGCAGGGTGGCCTCAGGCACCTACGAGCAGTACTTC | CASRVASGTYEQYF
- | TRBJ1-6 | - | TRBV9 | TGTGCCAGCAGCGTAAAGGGGGATTCACCCCTCCACTTT | CASSVKGDSPLHF
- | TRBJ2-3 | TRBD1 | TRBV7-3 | TGTGCCAGCAGCCCAAAAGGGGGCTACGTCGCCCAGCCCGCAGATACGCAGTATTTT | CASSPKGGYVAQPADTQYF
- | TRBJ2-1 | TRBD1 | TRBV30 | TGTGCCTGGAGTTACTGGGACAGGGATGAGGAGTTCTTC | CAWSYWDRDEEFF
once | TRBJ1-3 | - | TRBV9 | TGTGCCAGCAGCGTCAGGGTCTCTGGAAACACCATATATTTT | CASSVRVSGNTIYF
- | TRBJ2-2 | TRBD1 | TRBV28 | TGTGCCAGCAGAACGCCGGGACAGGGCGGCGGGGAGCTGTTTTTT | CASRTPGQGGGELFF
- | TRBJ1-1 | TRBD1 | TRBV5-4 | TGTGCCAGCAGCTTTCTTACAGGGGGCACTGAAGCTTTCTTT | CASSFLTGGTEAFF
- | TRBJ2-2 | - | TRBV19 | TGTGCCAGTAGTATAGGGGCAGGTAACACCGGGGAGCTGTTTTTT | CASSIGAGNTGELFF
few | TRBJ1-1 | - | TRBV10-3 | TGTGCCATCAGTGAGTGGCAGAACACTGAAGCTTTCTTT | CAISEWQNTEAFF
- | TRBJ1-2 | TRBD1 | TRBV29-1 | TGCAGCGTTGAAGCGGCGCTAGGACAGGGGGTAGATGGCTACACCTTC | CSVEAALGQGVDGYTF
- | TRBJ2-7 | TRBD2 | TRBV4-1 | TGCGCCAGCAGCCAAGATGAGGGAGGGCCTTACGAGCAGTACTTC | CASSQDEGGPYEQYF
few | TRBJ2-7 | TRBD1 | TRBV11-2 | TGTGCCAGCACCACTCACCGGGACAGGGGGTTCCACGAGCAGTACTTC | CASTTHRDRGFHEQYF
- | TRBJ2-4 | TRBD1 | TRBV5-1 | TGCGCCAGCAGTTCGGACAGGGCAGACATTCAGTACTTC | CASSSDRADIQYF
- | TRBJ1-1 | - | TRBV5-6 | TGTGCCAGCAGCTGGGGGCGCACTGAAGCTTTCTTT | CASSWGRTEAFF
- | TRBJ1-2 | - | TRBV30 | TGTGCCTGGAGCCCCGCGCGCACAGAAACTAACTATGGCTACACCTTC | CAWSPARTETNYGYTF
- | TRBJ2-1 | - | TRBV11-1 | TGTGCCAGCAGCCCCCGGGAAGTCTACAATGAGCAGTTCTTC | CASSPREVYNEQFF
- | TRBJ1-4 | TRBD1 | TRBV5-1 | TGCGCCAGCAGCTCCCAGACAGGGGACGAAAAACTGTTTTTT | CASSSQTGDEKLFF
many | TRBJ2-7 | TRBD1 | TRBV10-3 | TGTGCCGTTCGGGACAGCCTCTACGAGCAGTACTTC | CAVRDSLYEQYF
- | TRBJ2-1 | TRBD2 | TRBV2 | TGTGCCAGCAGCGAGACTAGCGGGAGATATGAGCAGTTCTTC | CASSETSGRYEQFF
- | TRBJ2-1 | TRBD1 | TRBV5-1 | TGCGCCAGTAATCCGGGACAGGTGAACAATGAGCAGTTCTTC | CASNPGQVNNEQFF
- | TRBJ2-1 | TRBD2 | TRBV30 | TGTGCCTGGAGTGTACTAGCGGGGGTTTTGAATGAGCAGTTCTTC | CAWSVLAGVLNEQFF
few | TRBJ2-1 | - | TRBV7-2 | TGTGCCAGCAGCTTCGAGGGCAATGAGCAGTTCTTC | CASSFEGNEQFF
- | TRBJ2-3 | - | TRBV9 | TGTGCCAGCAGCGTAGAAGCAGATACGCAGTATTTT | CASSVEADTQYF
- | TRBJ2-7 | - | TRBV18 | TGTGCCAGCTCATTCGCGACATGGTACGAGCAGTACTTC | CASSFATWYEQYF
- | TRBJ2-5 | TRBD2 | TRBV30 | TGTGCCTGCCGCGGGGGGCTTGGCGAGACCCAGTACTTC | CACRGGLGETQYF
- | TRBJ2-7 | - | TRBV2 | TGTGCCAGCAGCGTATTCTTCTTCGGGGACCCCTACGAGCAGTACTTC | CASSVFFFGDPYEQYF
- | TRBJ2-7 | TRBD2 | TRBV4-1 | TGCGCCAGCAGCCAAGGTCCTAGCGGCAACTACGAGCAGTACTTC | CASSQGPSGNYEQYF
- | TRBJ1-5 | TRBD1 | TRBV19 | TGTGCCAGTAGCCGGGACAGGGTTACTCAGCCCCAGCATTTT | CASSRDRVTQPQHF
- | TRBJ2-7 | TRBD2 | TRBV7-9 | TGTGCCAGCACCTCATCTAGCGGGAGGTCCTACGAGCAGTACTTC | CASTSSSGRSYEQYF
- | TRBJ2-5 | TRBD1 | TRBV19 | TGTGCCACCCGTTCCGGGACAGGGGCGGAGACCCAGTACTTC | CATRSGTGAETQYF
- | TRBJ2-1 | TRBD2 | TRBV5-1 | TGCGCCAGCAGGGCTAGGGCTAGCGGGAGCATCACCTACAATGAGCAGTTCTTC | CASRARASGSITYNEQFF
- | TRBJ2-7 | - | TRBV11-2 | TGTGCCAGCAGGTCACCAGCCGTCCCCTACGAGCAGTACTTC | CASRSPAVPYEQYF
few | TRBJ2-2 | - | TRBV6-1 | TGTGCCAGCAGTGTTTCAGGCGCCCACGACACCGGGGAGCTGTTTTTT | CASSVSGAHDTGELFF